A selection of T cell receptor beta chains follows, all from one sample in a study of T-cell reconstitution after alpha-beta-depleted transplantation in children. TCRdb re-called the PCR reads with MiXCR, one entry per CDR3 protein. The sample has 500,000 to 650,000 distinct CDR3 sequences; over 9.5% are singletons. The material sequenced was PBMCs, mostly from graft donor cells, taken 180 days after TCRalphabeta/CD19-depleted stem cell transplant. The receptor set was obtained from a female patient aged 2-15 years who had a stem cell transplant for aplastic anemia, so the T cells may come from the graft donor. Both conserved end residues are part of each CDR3. The order of the fields is clone size, V gene, J gene, D gene, CDR3 protein, CDR3 DNA. A D gene is named only where the DNA matches it firmly. Clone size is stated in some rows and not others, as once, few, many or a class when expanded.

>many|TRBV29-1|TRBJ2-5|TRBD1
CSATDRANFQETQYF
TGCAGCGCCACAGACAGGGCTAATTTTCAAGAGACCCAGTACTTC
>many|TRBV9|TRBJ1-2|TRBD1
CASSPGQGYYGYTF
TGTGCCAGCAGCCCGGGACAGGGCTACTATGGCTACACCTTC
>-|TRBV30|TRBJ2-2|-
CASNRGHLNTGELFF
TGTGCCTCTAACCGGGGACACTTGAACACCGGGGAGCTGTTTTTT
>-|TRBV7-2|TRBJ2-1|TRBD2
CASSPEVGRAGYEQFF
TGTGCCAGCAGCCCGGAGGTCGGGAGGGCCGGCTATGAGCAGTTCTTC
>few|TRBV7-2|TRBJ2-7|-
CASSFGGGVREQYF
TGTGCCAGCAGCTTTGGAGGGGGCGTAAGGGAGCAGTACTTC
>-|TRBV12-5|TRBJ1-1|-
CASGLRSGNTEAFF
TGTGCTAGTGGTTTGAGGTCGGGGAACACTGAAGCTTTCTTT
>-|TRBV20-1|TRBJ1-5|-
CSAAPEGDQPQHF
TGCAGTGCTGCCCCGGAGGGAGATCAGCCCCAGCATTTT
>many|TRBV20-1|TRBJ2-2|TRBD1
CSAHRGRGELFF
TGCAGTGCCCACAGGGGGCGCGGGGAGCTGTTTTTT
>few|TRBV21-1|TRBJ2-2|-
CASRPDRAKQDTGELFF
TGTGCCAGCAGGCCGGACAGGGCTAAACAGGACACCGGGGAGCTGTTTTTT
>many|TRBV20-1|TRBJ2-7|-
CSASGGRDSSSYEQYF
TGCAGTGCTAGTGGGGGGAGAGACAGTAGCTCCTACGAGCAGTACTTC
>few|TRBV3-1|TRBJ2-2|-
CASQRTANTGELFF
TGTGCCAGCCAGCGGACCGCGAACACCGGGGAGCTGTTTTTT
>-|TRBV7-2|TRBJ2-1|-
CASSLVGLTSNEQFF
TGTGCCAGCAGCTTAGTGGGACTCACAAGCAATGAGCAGTTCTTC
>few|TRBV5-1|TRBJ2-3|TRBD2
CASSLPLAGRTDTQYF
TGCGCCAGCAGCCTGCCACTAGCGGGCCGCACAGATACGCAGTATTTT
>few|TRBV5-1|TRBJ2-1|-
CASRLGAANSYNEQFF
TGCGCCAGCAGGCTAGGAGCGGCCAACTCCTACAATGAGCAGTTCTTC
>-|TRBV12-3/TRBV12-4|TRBJ1-2|TRBD1
CASSARGQTSYGYTF
TGTGCCAGCAGTGCCAGGGGGCAAACTAGCTATGGCTACACCTTC
>-|TRBV6-1|TRBJ1-1|-
CASSRGYPNTEAFF
TGTGCCAGCAGTAGAGGCTACCCGAACACTGAAGCTTTCTTT
>few|TRBV5-1|TRBJ1-2|TRBD1
CASSWTGQAYGYTF
TGCGCCAGCAGCTGGACGGGACAGGCCTATGGCTACACCTTC
>few|TRBV6-2/TRBV6-3|TRBJ2-7|TRBD2
CASSYGAGVNYEQYF
TGTGCCAGCAGTTACGGAGCGGGGGTGAATTACGAGCAGTACTTC
>few|TRBV12-3/TRBV12-4|TRBJ2-1|TRBD2
CASSTSGSMNEQFF
TGTGCCAGCAGTACTAGCGGGAGTATGAATGAGCAGTTCTTC
>-|TRBV6-1|TRBJ2-1|-
CASNIEEGPQNEQFF
TGTGCCAGCAACATAGAGGAGGGCCCTCAGAATGAGCAGTTCTTC
>-|TRBV7-9|TRBJ1-4|-
CASSPFKDEKLFF
TGTGCCAGCAGCCCCTTCAAGGATGAAAAACTGTTTTTT
>-|TRBV20-1|TRBJ2-7|-
CSASPGALLTEQYF
TGCAGTGCTAGCCCGGGGGCCCTTCTGACCGAGCAGTACTTC